The T cell receptor (beta chain) described here comes from a study of blood T cell repertoires in COVID-19. About the research overall: The study drew acute and convalescent COVID-19 samples from the United States, Italy and Spain. Sources were T cells, B-cell-depleted T cells, or PBMCs; the material itself was cDNA or gDNA.

In the original processing: Scientists estimated how many nucleated cells there were by amplifying reference gene primers. The method was immunoSEQ multiplex PCR; TCRdb's version includes in-frame clones alone and lacks a portion of them. D and trimming come from the DNA, and the V and J calls and clone size come from that table. Among some 280,000 clones listed, around nine tenths were seen once. The junction had 4 bases not matched to a gene; V was cut back by 0 bases and J by 3 bases. Germline V gives CDR1 LGHDT, CDR2 YNNKEL (reference sequence). The CDR3 extends over 17 amino acids. This TCR was sampled from a woman in her forties who had recovered from COVID-19. Sequenced input: peripheral blood. This chain uses TRBV3-1 (or the pseudogene TRBV3-2) with TRBJ2-1; 11 bases align to TRBD2. CDR3 sequence (DNA): TGTGCCAGCAGCCAAGATAGCGGGAGGGCCTACTACAATGAGCAGTTCTTC. Amino acid sequence: CASSQDSGRAYYNEQFF.